Listed below are T cell receptor beta chains from one sample, sequenced in a study of blood T cell repertoires in COVID-19. Sequencing was performed with immunoSEQ multiplex PCR; in TCRdb, only in-frame clones are kept and a portion is missing. The sample holds around 250,000 clones, around 80% seen once. The sequenced sample was peripheral blood. All receptors come from a man older than 75 with acute or convalescent COVID-19. CDR3s include the opening cysteine and the closing phenylalanine or tryptophan.

cdr3_length | v_call | cdr3_aa
14 | TRBV5-1 | CASSGTSGRYEQYF
16 | TRBV10-3 | CAISDSGGSSYNEQFF
15 | TRBV18 | CASSPGTSGRSEQYF
14 | TRBV3-1/TRBV3-2 | CASSPRRVDQPQHF
14 | TRBV3-1/TRBV3-2 | CASSRRGRDDEQFF
15 | TRBV28 | CASSLARAGRTEAFF
16 | TRBV28 | CASSLLPGQGDTEAFF
15 | TRBV27 | CASSLWTGRDTEAFF
13 | TRBV28 | CASSFGRREKLFF
17 | TRBV24-1 | CATSDSTSGGAVDTQYF
12 | TRBV5-1 | CASKGASETQYF
13 | TRBV3-1/TRBV3-2 | CASSPLGGGELFF
13 | TRBV6-6 | CASNGDSNQPQHF
15 | TRBV7-9 | CASSLGTSGREGQYF
14 | TRBV5-1 | CASSSTGGGYGYTF
12 | TRBV15 | CAVAGGDYEQYF
13 | TRBV18 | CASSPQLNTEAFF
14 | TRBV27 | CASSAGGVNTEAFF
17 | TRBV27 | CASRFELATGAYNEQFF
17 | TRBV1 | CTSSHTQLAGGGNEQFF
14 | TRBV7-2 | CASTLQGPTDTQYF
16 | TRBV28 | CASRRWRGGDTDTQYF
12 | TRBV3-1/TRBV3-2 | CASSNRVSIQYF
13 | TRBV19 | CASSGRDNSPLHF
15 | TRBV18 | CASSPLAGDSNEQFF
17 | TRBV6-2/TRBV6-3 | CASSQTGPGQGSGELFF
11 | TRBV19 | CASSEGYEQYF
16 | TRBV5-6 | CASSLLSAVSGNTIYF
13 | TRBV6-5 | CASTTGTAETQYF
14 | TRBV29-1 | CSGGNLNMNTEAFF
14 | TRBV7-9 | CASTGQGSTDTQYF
15 | TRBV6-1 | CASSDQGVGTDTQYF
14 | TRBV18 | CASRPPLSGETQYF
14 | TRBV19 | CASRVTGRNYGYTF
13 | TRBV18 | CASSPIAPDTQYF
15 | TRBV28 | CASRPPGQWPYEQYF
13 | TRBV6-1 | CASSEDVWAGRGF
19 | TRBV5-1 | CASSLGNTGYGNSGNTIYF
14 | TRBV5-4 | CASSVGGSDETQYF
13 | TRBV28 | CASSPRASYEQYF
12 | TRBV29-1 | CSVDGWENEQFF
14 | TRBV2 | CASTQGRLGGEQYF
13 | TRBV11-1 | CASSFMGLTEQYF
14 | TRBV27 | CASSLMGQATPLHF
11 | TRBV20-1 | CSARTSYEQYF
15 | TRBV10-3 | CAISESRGGAYEQYF
16 | TRBV7-6 | CASSLDPGGRTDTQYF
14 | TRBV5-1 | CASSLTGPNEKLFF
15 | TRBV5-4 | CASSPLTSSFNEQFF
14 | TRBV5-1 | CASSSSTGQETQYF
13 | TRBV11-1 | CASSLWERETQYF
16 | TRBV3-1/TRBV3-2 | CASSLRTSGPKETQYF
19 | TRBV4-1 | CASSQGGAGGPSSTDTQYF
12 | TRBV5-1 | CASSLLGESYTF